These T cell receptor beta chains were read from a single sample in a study of cytomegalovirus exposure and HLA in healthy donors. The method was immunoSEQ multiplex PCR; TCRdb's version includes in-frame clones alone and lacks a portion of them. The table records about 190,000 clones, approximately 80% of them present only once. The sequencing sample was made of PBMCs. All receptors come from a woman between 50 and 59 years old in good health and CMV-seropositive. CDR3s include the opening cysteine and the closing phenylalanine or tryptophan. A D gene is named only where the DNA matches it firmly. Size is stated for part of the rows, as once, few or many counts, or as a class when the clone is expanded.

J gene: TRBJ2-7; clone size: NA; V gene: TRBV6-1; D gene: NA; CDR3 length: 14; CDR3 DNA: TGTGCCAGCAGTGAAGACGTACAGTCCTACGAGCAGTACTTC; CDR3 protein: CASSEDVQSYEQYF
J gene: TRBJ2-5; clone size: NA; V gene: TRBV5-1; D gene: NA; CDR3 length: 14; CDR3 DNA: TGCGCCACCACCCTAAGCGGCCCGGAAGAGACCCAGTACTTC; CDR3 protein: CATTLSGPEETQYF
J gene: TRBJ1-3; clone size: NA; V gene: TRBV6-6; D gene: NA; CDR3 length: 15; CDR3 DNA: TGTGCCAGCATACTACGGGTGAGCTCTGGAAACACCATATATTTT; CDR3 protein: CASILRVSSGNTIYF
J gene: TRBJ1-2; clone size: NA; V gene: TRBV6-5; D gene: NA; CDR3 length: 16; CDR3 DNA: TGTGCCAGCAGTTACATTGCAGGAACAGCTAACTATGGCTACACCTTC; CDR3 protein: CASSYIAGTANYGYTF
J gene: TRBJ2-7; clone size: NA; V gene: TRBV4-2; D gene: TRBD1; CDR3 length: 15; CDR3 DNA: TGTGCCAGCAGCCAAGATAGGGGGCGCACCTACGAGCAGTACTTC; CDR3 protein: CASSQDRGRTYEQYF
J gene: TRBJ2-1; clone size: NA; V gene: TRBV9; D gene: TRBD2; CDR3 length: 15; CDR3 DNA: TGTGCCAGCAGCGCCAGGCGCGGGGGCTACAATGAGCAGTTCTTC; CDR3 protein: CASSARRGGYNEQFF
J gene: TRBJ1-5; clone size: once; V gene: TRBV28; D gene: NA; CDR3 length: 11; CDR3 DNA: TGTGCCAGCAGTGCGGCTCAGCCCCAGCATTTT; CDR3 protein: CASSAAQPQHF
J gene: TRBJ2-3; clone size: NA; V gene: TRBV6-4; D gene: NA; CDR3 length: 15; CDR3 DNA: TGTGCCAGCAGTACTGTAGGAAGCGGCCGGGATACGCAGTATTTT; CDR3 protein: CASSTVGSGRDTQYF
J gene: TRBJ2-1; clone size: NA; V gene: TRBV5-6; D gene: TRBD1; CDR3 length: 16; CDR3 DNA: TGTGCCAGCAGCTCCCTGGGACAGAGCTCCTACAATGAGCAGTTCTTC; CDR3 protein: CASSSLGQSSYNEQFF
J gene: TRBJ1-4; clone size: NA; V gene: TRBV6-6; D gene: NA; CDR3 length: 14; CDR3 DNA: TGTGCCAGCAGTTATCGAGACGGGGATGAAAAACTGTTTTTT; CDR3 protein: CASSYRDGDEKLFF
J gene: TRBJ1-2; clone size: NA; V gene: TRBV19; D gene: NA; CDR3 length: 14; CDR3 DNA: TGTGCCAGCGCGAAGGGGCCTTGGGACTATGGCTACACCTTC; CDR3 protein: CASAKGPWDYGYTF
J gene: TRBJ1-1; clone size: NA; V gene: TRBV18; D gene: NA; CDR3 length: 17; CDR3 DNA: TGTGCCAGCTCACCAACAGGTTCGGTGGTCCCTGGCACTGAAGCTTTCTTT; CDR3 protein: CASSPTGSVVPGTEAFF
J gene: TRBJ2-3; clone size: NA; V gene: TRBV9; D gene: NA; CDR3 length: 17; CDR3 DNA: TGTGCCAGCAGCGGGGGGGGCCGGGGAACCGGCACAGATACGCAGTATTTT; CDR3 protein: CASSGGGRGTGTDTQYF
J gene: TRBJ1-2; clone size: NA; V gene: TRBV5-6; D gene: NA; CDR3 length: 17; CDR3 DNA: TGTGCCAGCAGCTTGGTGGTGTGGGCCCAACCTAACTATGGCTACACCTTC; CDR3 protein: CASSLVVWAQPNYGYTF
J gene: TRBJ1-2; clone size: NA; V gene: TRBV5-1; D gene: TRBD1; CDR3 length: 15; CDR3 DNA: TGCGCCAGCAGCTTGGGGGACCCTGGACAGGATGGCTACACCTTC; CDR3 protein: CASSLGDPGQDGYTF
J gene: TRBJ2-7; clone size: NA; V gene: TRBV5-1; D gene: TRBD2; CDR3 length: 13; CDR3 DNA: TGCGCCAGCAGCTCGAGGCTAGCGGGTGAGCAGTACTTC; CDR3 protein: CASSSRLAGEQYF
J gene: TRBJ2-6; clone size: NA; V gene: TRBV7-2; D gene: NA; CDR3 length: 15; CDR3 DNA: TGTGCCAGCAGCTTGTCAATCTCTGGGGCCAACGTCCTGACTTTC; CDR3 protein: CASSLSISGANVLTF
J gene: TRBJ2-3; clone size: once; V gene: TRBV2; D gene: TRBD2; CDR3 length: 15; CDR3 DNA: TGTGCCAGCAACCCACTAGCGGGGGGGCCGAATACGCAGTATTTT; CDR3 protein: CASNPLAGGPNTQYF
J gene: TRBJ1-1; clone size: NA; V gene: TRBV5-4; D gene: NA; CDR3 length: 15; CDR3 DNA: TGTGCCAGCAGAAAGATAAGCGGAACGAACACTGAAGCTTTCTTT; CDR3 protein: CASRKISGTNTEAFF
J gene: TRBJ1-1; clone size: NA; V gene: TRBV25-1; D gene: TRBD1; CDR3 length: 15; CDR3 DNA: TGTGCCAGCAGTGAATATAAGGGACAGGGGGCTTCAGCTTTCTTT; CDR3 protein: CASSEYKGQGASAFF
J gene: TRBJ2-2; clone size: once; V gene: TRBV7-8; D gene: NA; CDR3 length: 14; CDR3 DNA: TGTGCCAGCAGCCCGGGCAGGGTCGCCGGGGAGCTGTTTTTT; CDR3 protein: CASSPGRVAGELFF
J gene: TRBJ2-1; clone size: NA; V gene: TRBV10-3; D gene: TRBD2; CDR3 length: 15; CDR3 DNA: TGTGCCATCAGTGGTGACGGGGGGGCTCTGGATGAGCAGTTCTTC; CDR3 protein: CAISGDGGALDEQFF
J gene: TRBJ1-1; clone size: NA; V gene: TRBV28; D gene: NA; CDR3 length: 14; CDR3 DNA: TGTGCCAGCAGTTTATTAGCACTGGAGACTGAAGCTTTCTTT; CDR3 protein: CASSLLALETEAFF
J gene: TRBJ1-1; clone size: NA; V gene: TRBV27; D gene: NA; CDR3 length: 16; CDR3 DNA: TGTGCCAGCAGTTCAGGGCTTCCTAAAATGGGCACTGAAGCTTTCTTT; CDR3 protein: CASSSGLPKMGTEAFF
J gene: TRBJ1-1; clone size: NA; V gene: TRBV5-6; D gene: NA; CDR3 length: 14; CDR3 DNA: TGTGCCAGCAGCTACTTATCTAGGAACACTGAAGCTTTCTTT; CDR3 protein: CASSYLSRNTEAFF
J gene: TRBJ2-5; clone size: NA; V gene: TRBV30; D gene: TRBD2; CDR3 length: 15; CDR3 DNA: TGTGCCTGGAGTAGCGGGGGCGCCCTCCCAGAGACCCAGTACTTC; CDR3 protein: CAWSSGGALPETQYF
J gene: TRBJ2-1; clone size: NA; V gene: TRBV5-1; D gene: TRBD1; CDR3 length: 14; CDR3 DNA: TGCGCCAGCAGCTTGTCACAGGGGGCCGGTGAGCAGTTCTTC; CDR3 protein: CASSLSQGAGEQFF
J gene: TRBJ2-7; clone size: NA; V gene: TRBV28; D gene: TRBD1; CDR3 length: 13; CDR3 DNA: TGTGCCAGCAGTCCCTACAGGGGGTACGAGCAGTACTTC; CDR3 protein: CASSPYRGYEQYF
J gene: TRBJ2-7; clone size: NA; V gene: TRBV30; D gene: TRBD2; CDR3 length: 13; CDR3 DNA: TGTGCCTTAACACCTGGGACTACCTACGGGCAGTACTTC; CDR3 protein: CALTPGTTYGQYF
J gene: TRBJ1-1; clone size: NA; V gene: TRBV5-4; D gene: NA; CDR3 length: 14; CDR3 DNA: TGTGCCAGCAGCCCCGACAGGCGTAACACTGAAGCTTTCTTT; CDR3 protein: CASSPDRRNTEAFF
J gene: TRBJ1-1; clone size: NA; V gene: TRBV4-1; D gene: TRBD1; CDR3 length: 18; CDR3 DNA: TGCGCCAGCAGCCAAGATATCGGGCGGACAGGGGAGGCGGCTGAAGCTTTCTTT; CDR3 protein: CASSQDIGRTGEAAEAFF
J gene: TRBJ2-7; clone size: NA; V gene: TRBV5-1; D gene: NA; CDR3 length: 15; CDR3 DNA: TGCGCCAGCAGCTTGGTAGAGGGAAACGGGTACGAGCAGTACTTC; CDR3 protein: CASSLVEGNGYEQYF
J gene: TRBJ2-5; clone size: NA; V gene: TRBV6-1; D gene: NA; CDR3 length: 14; CDR3 DNA: TGTGCCAGCAGGGAAGACGAGGGTCCAGAGACCCAGTACTTC; CDR3 protein: CASREDEGPETQYF
J gene: TRBJ2-5; clone size: NA; V gene: TRBV5-1; D gene: NA; CDR3 length: 13; CDR3 DNA: TGCGCCAGCAGATCCGGGGAGAAAGAGACCCAGTACTTC; CDR3 protein: CASRSGEKETQYF
J gene: TRBJ2-2; clone size: NA; V gene: TRBV5-4; D gene: TRBD1; CDR3 length: 13; CDR3 DNA: TGTGCCAGCAGCAGACAGGGGACCGGGGAGCTGTTTTTT; CDR3 protein: CASSRQGTGELFF
J gene: TRBJ2-3; clone size: NA; V gene: TRBV30; D gene: NA; CDR3 length: 16; CDR3 DNA: TGTGCCTGGAGTGTACTAGGGTGGGGAAAGACAGATACGCAGTATTTT; CDR3 protein: CAWSVLGWGKTDTQYF
J gene: TRBJ1-1; clone size: once; V gene: TRBV7-2; D gene: TRBD1; CDR3 length: 14; CDR3 DNA: TGTGCCAGCAGCTTTAACAGGGGGGGCACTGAAGCTTTCTTT; CDR3 protein: CASSFNRGGTEAFF
J gene: TRBJ2-7; clone size: NA; V gene: TRBV4-1; D gene: TRBD2; CDR3 length: 14; CDR3 DNA: TGCGCCAGCAGCTACAGCGGGGGGGCCTACGAGCAGTACTTC; CDR3 protein: CASSYSGGAYEQYF
J gene: TRBJ2-3; clone size: NA; V gene: TRBV7-2; D gene: TRBD1; CDR3 length: 13; CDR3 DNA: TGTGCCAGCAGCTTGGACAGGTTCAAGGGGCAGTATTTT; CDR3 protein: CASSLDRFKGQYF
J gene: TRBJ2-7; clone size: NA; V gene: TRBV29-1; D gene: TRBD1; CDR3 length: 12; CDR3 DNA: TGCGGGGGACAGGGCTTCTCCTACGAGCAGTACTTC; CDR3 protein: CGGQGFSYEQYF
J gene: TRBJ1-1; clone size: NA; V gene: TRBV25-1; D gene: NA; CDR3 length: 12; CDR3 DNA: TGTGCCAGCAGTGAATCAGGCACTGAAGCTTTCTTT; CDR3 protein: CASSESGTEAFF